Listed below are T cell receptor beta chains from one sample, sequenced in a study of cytomegalovirus exposure and HLA in healthy donors. Data came from immunoSEQ multiplex PCR; TCRdb stores just in-frame clones and leaves some out. Of 100,000 or so clones listed, 60% to 80% are singletons. Sequencing used PBMCs. The receptors stem from a man over 45 in good health and CMV-seropositive. Each CDR3 is given with its conserved first and last residue. Fields, in order: D gene, clone size, V gene, J gene, CDR3 DNA, CDR3 protein. D genes are given only for firm matches. The size entry is marked missing in some rows and otherwise reads once, few, many or a size class.

>.|.|TRBV7-6|TRBJ2-5
TGTGCCAGCAGCTTATGGTCACTAGCAACGGAGACCCAGTACTTC
CASSLWSLATETQYF
>TRBD2|few|TRBV2|TRBJ2-5
TGTGCCAGCAGTGAAAGTGGTCTACGGAGCGGGGGGGCCCAAGAGACCCAGTACTTC
CASSESGLRSGGAQETQYF
>.|.|TRBV25-1|TRBJ1-4
TGTGCCAGCAGTGAATACGGCCGCGCCCGGGAGGAAAAACTGTTTTTT
CASSEYGRAREEKLFF
>.|few|TRBV2|TRBJ2-6
TGTGCCAGCAGCTACTCTGGGGCCAACGTCCTGACTTTC
CASSYSGANVLTF
>.|few|TRBV7-9|TRBJ2-7
TGTGCCAGCAGCTTAATAGGGGATCTCTACGAGCAGTACTTC
CASSLIGDLYEQYF
>.|.|TRBV15|TRBJ1-2
TGTGCCACCAGCAGAGATTCGGGGAACTATGGCTACACCTTC
CATSRDSGNYGYTF
>TRBD1|.|TRBV7-2|TRBJ2-5
TGTGCCAGCAGCTATAATCCCAGGGGGAACCAGTACTTC
CASSYNPRGNQYF
>TRBD2|.|TRBV9|TRBJ2-7
TGTGCCAGCAGCGTCACTAGCGGAGCCTCCCCCGGCGAGCAGTACTTC
CASSVTSGASPGEQYF
>TRBD2|.|TRBV5-1|TRBJ2-1
TGCGCCAGCAGCCAAAGCGGGAGGGGCCACAATGAGCAGTTCTTC
CASSQSGRGHNEQFF
>TRBD1|.|TRBV9|TRBJ2-7
TGTGCCAGCAGCGTAGGACAGGGTGGCTACGAGCAGTACTTC
CASSVGQGGYEQYF
>TRBD1|.|TRBV5-8|TRBJ1-1
TGTGCCAGCAGCCCCCTGAGGGACAGGCGGATTGAAGCTTTCTTT
CASSPLRDRRIEAFF
>.|few|TRBV6-1|TRBJ1-1
TGTGCCACCTTAATTTACACTGAAGCTTTCTTT
CATLIYTEAFF
>.|.|TRBV6-1|TRBJ2-3
TGTGCCAGCAGTGAAACACCTGGACAGCCCACAGATACGCAGTATTTT
CASSETPGQPTDTQYF
>TRBD2|few|TRBV11-2|TRBJ2-1
TGTGCCAGCAGCTTAGGGCGGGAGAACAATGAGCAGTTCTTC
CASSLGRENNEQFF
>TRBD2|.|TRBV5-1|TRBJ2-2
TGCGCCAGCAGCTTGTCTGCGTCGGGGGGGCCCGACGGGGAGCTGTTTTTT
CASSLSASGGPDGELFF
>.|.|TRBV5-4|TRBJ2-1
TGTGCCAGCAGCTTCCGGACACTTGACAATGAGCAGTTCTTC
CASSFRTLDNEQFF
>.|.|TRBV7-8|TRBJ2-1
TGTGCCAGCAGCTTAGACGAGAACTCCAATGAGCAGTTCTTC
CASSLDENSNEQFF
>.|.|TRBV5-1|TRBJ2-5
TGCGCCAGCAGCTTGGGGGGCCAGGGGCTAGAGACCCAGTACTTC
CASSLGGQGLETQYF
>.|.|TRBV9|TRBJ2-3
TGTGCCAGCAGCGTAAATCCCTCTAGCACAGATACGCAGTATTTT
CASSVNPSSTDTQYF
>TRBD1|once|TRBV6-5|TRBJ1-2
TGTGCCAGCAGTTACGGACAGGGAGACTACACCTTC
CASSYGQGDYTF
>TRBD2|.|TRBV19|TRBJ2-7
TGTGCCAGTAGTCCCCGGGGGGGTAGGACGTACGAGCAGTACTTC
CASSPRGGRTYEQYF
>TRBD2|.|TRBV10-3|TRBJ2-7
TGTGCCACCCGGGCTAGCGGGAAGATCTACGAGCAGTACTTC
CATRASGKIYEQYF